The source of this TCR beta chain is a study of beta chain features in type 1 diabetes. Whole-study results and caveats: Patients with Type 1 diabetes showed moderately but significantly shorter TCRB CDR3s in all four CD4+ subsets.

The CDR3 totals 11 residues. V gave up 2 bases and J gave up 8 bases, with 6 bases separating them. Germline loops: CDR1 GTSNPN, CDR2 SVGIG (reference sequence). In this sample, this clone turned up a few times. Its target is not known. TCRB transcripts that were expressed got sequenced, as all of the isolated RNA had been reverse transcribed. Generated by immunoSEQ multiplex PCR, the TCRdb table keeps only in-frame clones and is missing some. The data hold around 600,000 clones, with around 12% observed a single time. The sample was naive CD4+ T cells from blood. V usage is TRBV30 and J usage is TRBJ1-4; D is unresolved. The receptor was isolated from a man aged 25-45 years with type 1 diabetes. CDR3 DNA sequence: TGTGCCTGGAGTCCGGGGGAAAAACTGTTTTTT. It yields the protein CAWSPGEKLFF.